One and the same sample provided the 2 T cell receptor beta chains below, sequenced in a study of CD8 T cells in ankylosing spondylitis (dated 2017 in TCRdb). To prepare the library, 5' RACE was applied. Instrument used: Illumina HiSeq 2500. TCRdb reprocessing: public reads trimmed at Q25 with fastp, clones called with MiXCR, in-frame beta chains kept. For every CDR3 protein sequence, its rows merge into one entry that carries the most common genes and DNA. The sample table lists 150,000 or so distinct CDR3 sequences, about a third of them with a count of one. The ten largest make up approximately 5.9% of the sample. The sequenced sample consisted of synovial fluid, either unsorted or a sorted T cell fraction (not recorded which). These receptor sequences come from a male donor with ankylosing spondylitis.

The chain joins TRBV12-3 or TRBV12-4 to TRBJ1-2; D ambiguous. The CDR3 runs 14 residues. Trimming took off 7 bases at V and 4 bases at J, with 16 bases between the two ends. CDR3 protein: CASTDGGLRYGYTF. The CDR3 nucleotides read TGTGCCAGCACCGATGGCGGGCTCCGCTATGGCTACACCTTC.

The chain is built from TRBV28 and TRBJ2-1; 10 bases are a match to TRBD2. CDR3 length: 12 residues. Germline V lookup: CDR1 MDHEN, CDR2 SYDVKM. J lost 16 bases, V lost 3 bases, and 6 bases had no gene match. This chain's CDR3 is CASSFSSGRFFF. CDR3 DNA: TGTGCCAGCAGTTTTTCTAGCGGGAGATTCTTCTTC.